These 21 T cell receptor beta chains came from one sample sequenced in a study of cytomegalovirus exposure and HLA in healthy donors. Here immunoSEQ multiplex PCR was the method, and the copy in TCRdb shows in-frame clones only, minus some. The table has some 59,000 clones, roughly nine tenths seen once. The sample was PBMCs. The receptors stem from a woman aged 18-29 years in good health and CMV-seropositive.

The V and J genes are TRBV9 and TRBJ1-1, with D possibly TRBD1 on 5 matching bases. The germline V gene encodes CDR1 SGDLS and CDR2 YYNGEE. The CDR3 contains 12 residues. The ends were cut back, 6 bases at V and 7 bases at J, with 13 bases in the middle. CDR3 coding DNA: TGTGCCAGCAACCCATTCGGGGGTGAAGCTTTCTTT. Translating gives CASNPFGGEAFF.

V usage is TRBV7-9 and J usage is TRBJ2-1; 9 bases fit TRBD1. This CDR3 has 15 residues. Trimming took 6 bases from V and 8 from J; bases not matched to a gene: 11. CDR1 SEHNR and CDR2 FQNEAQ come from the germline V gene (reference sequence). CDR3 sequence: CASRIRQGVKDEQFF. DNA of the CDR3: TGTGCCAGCAGGATCCGACAGGGGGTTAAGGATGAGCAGTTCTTC.

This chain joins TRBV27 and TRBJ2-2, with TRBD1 identical over 7 bases. The CDR3 totals 14 residues. Germline values: CDR1 MNHEY, CDR2 SMNVEV (reference sequence). V lost 4 bases to trimming and J lost 7 bases; unmatched junction nucleotides: 6. The CDR3 reads CASSSRGGYGELFF. CDR3 nucleotide sequence: TGTGCCAGCAGTTCGCGAGGGGGCTACGGGGAGCTGTTTTTT.

The chain carries TRBV7-2 and TRBJ1-5, with a possible D match to TRBD1 (5 bases). CDR3 size: 14 residues. V shed 5 bases and J shed 1 base, with 9 bases lying between them. Germline loops: CDR1 SGHTA, CDR2 FQGNSA. In nucleotides, the CDR3 is TGTGCCAGCAGCCCAGGGATGAGCAATCAGCCCCAGCATTTT. This codes for CASSPGMSNQPQHF.

The chain combines TRBV5-4 with TRBJ1-6, with D possibly matching TRBD1 (5 bases). The V end was cut by 2 bases, the J end by 8 bases, with 11 bases between. CDR1 and CDR2 from the germline V gene are SGHNT and YYREEE (reference sequence). The CDR3 sequence is 14 residues long. As DNA, the CDR3 is TGTGCCAGCAGCTTAGGCAGGGAGGATTCACCCCTCCACTTT. Translation gives CASSLGREDSPLHF.

The chain is built from TRBV28 and TRBJ2-5; tentatively, D is TRBD1 (6 bases). Looked up from germline, CDR1 is MDHEN and CDR2 is SYDVKM. CDR3 length equals 16 residues. V lost 2 bases and J 1 base, leaving 14 bases between the germline ends. The CDR3 loop reads CASSLRLGQSQETQYF. The CDR3 DNA sequence: TGTGCCAGCAGTTTACGACTCGGACAGAGCCAAGAGACCCAGTACTTC.

The rearrangement links TRBV4-3 to TRBJ2-2, with TRBD1 as a possible D gene (6 bases). Germline V gene data show CDR1 as LGHNA and CDR2 as YSLEER. V lost 0 bases to trimming and J lost 4 bases, with 12 bases between them. The CDR3 runs to 16 residues. The CDR3 reads CASSQDLGQLTGELFF. The CDR3 region has the DNA TGCGCCAGCAGCCAAGATTTAGGACAGCTCACCGGGGAGCTGTTTTTT.

V and J are TRBV15 and TRBJ1-2; 8 nucleotides line up with TRBD1. This CDR3 has 14 amino acids. V was pared by 4 bases and J by 3 bases, with 4 bases of the junction left unmatched. Per germline, CDR1 LNHNV and CDR2 YYDKDF (reference sequence). CDR3 in amino acids: CATSTLDRDYGYTF. The CDR3 DNA follows: TGTGCCACCAGCACCTTGGACAGGGACTATGGCTACACCTTC.

The V gene is TRBV28, the J gene TRBJ1-1; D is undetermined. Germline loops: CDR1 MDHEN, CDR2 SYDVKM. The CDR3 sequence is 14 residues long. Trimming cost V 8 bases and J 4 bases, with 17 bases left between them. CDR3 in amino acids: CASSVVRGGTEAFF. The CDR3 coding sequence is TGTGCCAGCTCGGTTGTCCGAGGCGGCACTGAAGCTTTCTTT.

For this clone: A read error may explain this, as a much larger clone is one base away. Other DNA sequences within the sample encode an identical CDR3. This chain links TRBV6-4 with TRBJ2-3; TRBD1 matches at 7 bases. V shed 4 bases and J 1 base; nucleotides not matched to a gene: 2. Germline CDR1 MRHNA, CDR2 SNTAGT. This CDR3 has 14 residues. CDR3 in amino acids: CASSGTGGTDTQYF. CDR3 DNA: TGTGCCAGCAGTGGGACAGGCGGCACAGATACGCAGTATTTT.

This clone was observed a single time. The genes are TRBV6-1 and TRBJ2-5, with no clear D. V shed 1 base and J shed 2 bases, with 5 bases lying between them. The CDR3 length is 13 residues. CDR1 and CDR2 from the germline V gene are MNHNS and SASEGT. The DNA for the CDR3 is TGTGCCAGCAGTGAAGGGCAGCAAGAGACCCAGTACTTC. Encoded protein: CASSEGQQETQYF.

In this sample, this clone turned up a few times. The chain joins TRBV6-5 to TRBJ2-7; the D is unclear. This CDR3 is built from 15 residues. Germline assignment: CDR1 MNHEY and CDR2 SVGAGI. V was cut by 0 bases and J by 6 bases, with 15 bases left in between. The CDR3 DNA reads TGTGCCAGCAGTTACTCCGCGAGCCTCCCGGGCGAGCAGTACTTC. Translated, it gives CASSYSASLPGEQYF.

This clone showed up just once. The rearrangement links TRBV6-1 to TRBJ2-6, with unresolved D. The V end was cut by 2 bases, the J end by 6 bases, with 11 bases between. CDR3 length equals 15 residues. Germline V lookup: CDR1 MNHNS, CDR2 SASEGT. This CDR3 is CASSEPRPSANVLTF. The CDR3 region has the DNA TGTGCCAGCAGTGAACCGAGGCCTTCGGCCAACGTCCTGACTTTC.

The gene calls are TRBV5-1 and TRBJ2-7; 9 bases match TRBD2. Germline CDR1 SGHRS, CDR2 YFSETQ. The CDR3 runs to 16 residues. V lost 2 bases, J lost 3 bases, and 9 bases stayed unmatched. CDR3 DNA: TGCGCCAGCAGCTTTGGTAGCGGGGGCCTCCACTACGAGCAGTACTTC. Protein sequence: CASSFGSGGLHYEQYF.

This chain uses TRBV4-1 with TRBJ1-1; 8 bases fit TRBD1. The CDR3 is made up of 19 amino acids. In germline, CDR1 is MGHRA, CDR2 YSYEKL. The junction had 14 bases not matched to a gene; V was cut back by 1 base and J by 1 base. For the CDR3, the DNA is TGCGCCAGCAGCCAAGCCCCTTACACAGCGACAGGGGCGAACACTGAAGCTTTCTTT. This gives the protein CASSQAPYTATGANTEAFF.

In its sample, this clone was seen once. V usage is TRBV7-3 and J usage is TRBJ1-1; 7 bases line up with TRBD1. The CDR3 runs to 17 residues. The ends lost 0 bases at V and 0 bases at J; junction bases unmatched: 7. Germline V CDR1 and CDR2: SGHTA, FQGTGA. The CDR3 protein is CASSLTRNTGVNTEAFF. CDR3 bases: TGTGCCAGCAGCTTAACCAGGAACACAGGGGTGAACACTGAAGCTTTCTTT.

The genes are TRBV7-2 and TRBJ2-3; 10 nucleotides align to TRBD1. The CDR3 extends over 12 amino acids. With V trimmed by 5 bases and J by 14 bases, 7 bases remained unmatched. Germline CDR1 and CDR2: SGHTA and FQGNSA. CDR3 DNA: TGTGCCAGCAGCCCGACAGGGGGCAGACTGTATTTT. Amino acid sequence: CASSPTGGRLYF.

CDR3 amino acids: CAINRDREINYGYTF. CDR3 sequence (DNA): TGTGCCATCAACCGGGACAGGGAAATTAACTATGGCTACACCTTC. The chain recombines TRBV10-3 with TRBJ1-2, with 9 bases fitting TRBD1. The CDR3 is 15 amino acids. Per the germline V gene, CDR1 is ENHRY and CDR2 is SYGVKD. J lost 1 base, V lost 7 bases, and 7 bases had no gene match.

This rearrangement joins TRBV5-8 to TRBJ2-6, with D tentatively TRBD2 (5 bases). The CDR3 runs 15 residues. CDR1 SGHTS and CDR2 YDEGEE come from the germline V gene. V was cut by 2 bases and J by 1 base, with 7 bases left in between. CDR3 loop: CASSFRGSGANVLTF. For the CDR3, the DNA is TGTGCCAGCAGCTTCCGGGGTTCTGGGGCCAACGTCCTGACTTTC.

The CDR3 loop is CASSLHRGAYNEQFF. The CDR3 region has the DNA TGTGCCAGCAGTTTACATCGGGGTGCCTACAATGAGCAGTTCTTC. V and J are TRBV27 and TRBJ2-1; tentatively, D is TRBD2 (5 bases). The CDR3 has 15 residues. Trimming pared 2 bases from V and 2 bases from J, leaving 10 bases between. CDR1 and CDR2 from the germline V gene are MNHEY and SMNVEV (reference sequence).

CDR3 loop: CASSLSGGAGETQYF. The CDR3 region has the DNA TGTGCCAGCAGCTTAAGCGGGGGGGCCGGTGAGACCCAGTACTTC. The V gene is TRBV7-2, the J gene TRBJ2-5; TRBD2 matches 10 bases. Per the germline V gene, CDR1 is SGHTA and CDR2 is FQGNSA. V shed 2 bases and J 5 bases; nucleotides not matched to a gene: 5. CDR3 length: 15 amino acids.